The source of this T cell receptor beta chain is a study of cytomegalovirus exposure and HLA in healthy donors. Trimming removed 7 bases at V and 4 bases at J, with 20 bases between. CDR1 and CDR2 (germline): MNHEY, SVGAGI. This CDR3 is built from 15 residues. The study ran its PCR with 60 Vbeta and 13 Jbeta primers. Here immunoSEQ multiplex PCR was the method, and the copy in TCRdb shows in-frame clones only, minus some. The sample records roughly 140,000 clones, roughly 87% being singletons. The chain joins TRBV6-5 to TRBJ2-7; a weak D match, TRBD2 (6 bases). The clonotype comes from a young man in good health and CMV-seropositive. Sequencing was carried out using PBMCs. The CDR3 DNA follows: TGTGCCAGCAAGGGTGCGGTTAGCGGTAATTACGAGCAGTACTTC. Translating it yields CASKGAVSGNYEQYF.